The sequence of this TCR beta chain was determined in a study of Graves' ophthalmopathy and Graves' hyperthyroidism. CDR3 length: 20 amino acids. The J segment lost 0 bases and the V segment lost 1 base, leaving 13 bases of the junction unmatched. Germline-derived CDR1 and CDR2 are SGHNT and YENEEA. Every ophthalmopathy donor presented moderate-to-severe activity, CAS ≥3, NOSPECS ≥4 and duration under 3 months. Exclusion applied to patients with other autoimmune diseases, uncontrolled infections, pregnancy or lactation. Orbital computed tomography and thyroid ultrasound, along with TRAb, serum thyroxine and clinical symptoms, underpinned diagnosis. The PBMCs originated from approximately 10 ml of fresh peripheral blood. Researchers took RNA transcripts and amplified TCR beta CDR3 regions from them. An opening RT-PCR round employed HTBI primers and preceded a second-round multiplex PCR. TCRdb used MiXCR to reprocess the multiplex PCR reads, holding one entry per CDR3 protein. The repertoire holds nearly 400,000 distinct CDR3 sequences, with approximately 20% as singletons.

At least ten counts were recorded for this clonotype. This clonotype was obtained from a young woman with Graves' ophthalmopathy. Sequencing was performed on peripheral blood. J is TRBJ2-7 and V is TRBV11-3; 12 bases are a match to TRBD2. CDR3 DNA: TGTGCCAGCAGCTTAGTAGGCCTAGCGGGGGGGAGAAAGAGCTCCTACGAGCAGTACTTC. Protein: CASSLVGLAGGRKSSYEQYF.